Below, one TCR beta chain is given with its context. Its antigen is not known. Here immunoSEQ multiplex PCR was the method, and the copy in TCRdb shows in-frame clones only, minus some. This sample has around 97,000 clones, with about 89% found just once. These data come from a study of graft-versus-host responses after intestinal transplantation. Study background: Each recipient received a multivisceral, liver-intestinal, or isolated intestinal graft.

Germline V gene lookup returns CDR1 MDHEN and CDR2 SYDVKM. Trimming pared 6 bases from V and 6 bases from J, leaving 15 bases between. The length of the CDR3 is 14 residues. The chain combines TRBV28 with TRBJ1-5, with D maybe TRBD1 (6 bases). The material sequenced was unstimulated CD8+ T cells sorted from spleen or lymph node cells, taken before intestinal transplant. The sequence derives from a human donor who received an intestinal transplant. The CDR3 here is CASSLAGVSQPQHF. CDR3 nucleotides: TGTGCCAGCAGCTTGGCAGGGGTCAGTCAGCCCCAGCATTTT.